The 14 T cell receptor beta chains below were found in one sample sequenced in a study of T cell responses to AZD1222 COVID-19 vaccine. TCRdb's table, derived via immunoSEQ multiplex PCR, lists solely in-frame clones and lacks some. The data show around 120,000 clones, about 88% seen once. Here the sequenced sample was peripheral blood, taken on day 0 of AZD1222 vaccination. These receptors were obtained from an adult in good health.

This chain links TRBV9 with TRBJ2-1; 7 bases align to TRBD2. This CDR3 spans 16 amino acids. Germline V gene lookup returns CDR1 SGDLS and CDR2 YYNGEE. The ends lost 4 bases at V and 4 bases at J; junction bases unmatched: 11. CDR3 in DNA: TGTGCCAGCAGCCCTAGGGGACGGGAGGCTTACAATGAGCAGTTCTTC. Its protein is CASSPRGREAYNEQFF.

The chain joins TRBV27 to TRBJ1-2; 8 positions match TRBD1. This CDR3 is built from 15 residues. From germline, CDR1 is MNHEY and CDR2 SMNVEV (reference sequence). V gave up 4 bases and J gave up 7 bases; unmatched junction bases: 11. The CDR3 here is CASSSLQGAQVGYTF. The CDR3 DNA sequence: TGTGCCAGCAGTTCGCTTCAGGGGGCGCAGGTTGGCTACACCTTC.

The gene calls are TRBV5-6 and TRBJ1-5; D perhaps matches TRBD1 (6 bases). Germline CDR1 SGHDT, CDR2 YYEEEE. This CDR3 has 15 residues. The V gene lost 1 base and the J gene lost 5 bases, with 13 bases spanning the gap. CDR3 in amino acids: CASSLTRGSYQPQHF. In nucleotides, the CDR3 is TGTGCCAGCAGCTTGACCAGGGGAAGCTATCAGCCCCAGCATTTT.

The V call is TRBV19, the J call TRBJ1-3; D unclear. Looked up from germline, CDR1 is LNHDA and CDR2 is SQIVND (reference sequence). The germline V and J ends were trimmed by 6 bases and 0 bases, with 12 bases remaining between them. The CDR3 spans 15 residues. CDR3 loop: CASSPGGSSGNTIYF. The CDR3 coding sequence is TGTGCCAGTAGCCCGGGCGGGAGCTCTGGAAACACCATATATTTT.

In its sample, this clone was seen once. The CDR3 region is CASSGVGLGNTIYF. The CDR3 DNA is TGTGCCAGCAGCGGGGTTGGACTCGGAAACACCATATATTTT. The chain joins TRBV5-5 to TRBJ1-3; D unclear. The germline V gene encodes CDR1 SGHKS and CDR2 YYEKEE (reference sequence). This CDR3 region has 14 residues. V was clipped by 4 bases and J by 4 bases, with 12 bases between them.

This chain uses TRBV7-9 with TRBJ2-1; D gene uncertain. V was cut by 4 bases and J by 8 bases, with 9 bases left in between. Germline V gives CDR1 SEHNR, CDR2 FQNEAQ (reference sequence). The CDR3 totals 12 residues. CDR3 sequence: CASSSPVDEQFF. As DNA, the CDR3 is TGTGCCAGCAGCTCCCCCGTGGATGAGCAGTTCTTC.

The chain employs TRBV27 and TRBJ2-2, with D maybe TRBD1 (5 bases). The germline CDR1 and CDR2 sequences are MNHEY and SMNVEV (reference sequence). This CDR3 spans 16 amino acids. V shed 4 bases and J shed 6 bases, with 18 bases lying between them. CDR3 sequence: CASSSSIGALAGELFF. As DNA, the CDR3 is TGTGCCAGCAGTTCCTCCATAGGGGCACTCGCCGGGGAGCTGTTTTTT.

V and J are TRBV11-2 and TRBJ2-1; possibly TRBD2 for D (6 bases). This CDR3 is 13 amino acids long. Deletions cut 5 bases from V and 12 bases from J, with 17 bases between. CDR1 is SGHAT and CDR2 is FQNNGV in the germline V gene. The CDR3 DNA follows: TGTGCCAGCAGCCTGGAGGGAGGTTCCGGGCAGTTCTTC. As protein: CASSLEGGSGQFF. Looking up the rest from reference TRBV11-2 and TRBJ2-1 gives the full variable domain: EAGVAQSPRYKIIEKRQSVAFWCNPISGHATLYWYQQILGQGPKLLIQFQNNGVVDDSQLPKDRFSAERLKGVDSTLKIQPAKLEDSAVYLCASSLEGGSGQFFGPGTRLTVL.

Of note for this clone: The junction and the germline gene differ at one end; a read error may be behind it. The V gene is TRBV6-2 or TRBV6-3, the J gene TRBJ1-4; TRBD1 aligns across 7 bases. The CDR3 runs 12 residues. In germline, CDR1 is MNHEY, CDR2 SVGEGT. This CDR3 reads CASSFALGQRNF. In DNA form, the CDR3 reads TGTGCCAGCAGCTTTGCCTTGGGACAGCGTAATTTT.

This clone showed up just once. The chain recombines TRBV18 with TRBJ1-1, with D possibly matching TRBD1 (5 bases). This CDR3 spans 14 amino acids. The germline V and J ends were trimmed by 4 bases and 3 bases, with 12 bases remaining between them. From germline, CDR1 is KGHSH and CDR2 LQKENI. The CDR3 nucleotides read TGTGCCAGCTCACGAACGGGGGGGGACACTGAAGCTTTCTTT. It is translated as CASSRTGGDTEAFF.

This clone was seen just once. This chain connects TRBV24-1 to TRBJ1-5; D gene uncertain. V lost 3 bases and J 9 bases, leaving 8 bases between the germline ends. CDR3 length: 12 amino acids. CDR1 KGHDR and CDR2 SFDVKD come from the germline V gene. Written as DNA, the CDR3 is TGTGCCACCAGTGATGGGGTAGGGCCCCAGCATTTT. Its translation: CATSDGVGPQHF.

This clone was detected a few times. This chain uses TRBV7-8 with TRBJ2-1; a possible D gene is TRBD1 (5 bases). V was shortened by 1 base and J by 4 bases, with 14 bases between the two germline ends. Germline V CDR1 and CDR2: SGHVS, FQNEAQ. The CDR3 contains 16 residues. In DNA, the CDR3 is TGTGCCAGCAGCTTAGAGGGTCAGGGTGGGTACAATGAGCAGTTCTTC. Protein: CASSLEGQGGYNEQFF.

V gene TRBV7-2 combines with J gene TRBJ1-1; the match to TRBD1 covers 10 bases. Looked up from germline, CDR1 is SGHTA and CDR2 is FQGNSA. This CDR3 has 14 residues. V was pared by 4 bases and J by 5 bases, with 4 bases of the junction left unmatched. The CDR3 loop is CASSSGQGSTEAFF. The CDR3, as DNA: TGTGCCAGCAGCTCGGGACAGGGGTCTACTGAAGCTTTCTTT. The full variable domain, with the rest looked up from reference TRBV7-2 and TRBJ1-1, is GAGVSQSPSNKVTEKGKDVELRCDPISGHTALYWYRQSLGQGLEFLIYFQGNSAPDKSGLPSDRFSAERTGGSVSTLTIQRTQQEDSAVYLCASSSGQGSTEAFFGQGTRLTVV.

The rearrangement uses TRBV3-1 (or the pseudogene TRBV3-2) and TRBJ1-4; 9 bases are shared with TRBD1. The length of the CDR3 is 15 residues. The V segment lost 3 bases and the J segment 10 bases; nucleotides outside the gene matches: 9. Germline CDR1 reads LGHDT; CDR2 reads YNNKEL (reference sequence). The CDR3 coding sequence is TGTGCCAGCAGCCATACCGGGACAGGGCGGAGAAAACTGTTTTTT. Its translation is CASSHTGTGRRKLFF.